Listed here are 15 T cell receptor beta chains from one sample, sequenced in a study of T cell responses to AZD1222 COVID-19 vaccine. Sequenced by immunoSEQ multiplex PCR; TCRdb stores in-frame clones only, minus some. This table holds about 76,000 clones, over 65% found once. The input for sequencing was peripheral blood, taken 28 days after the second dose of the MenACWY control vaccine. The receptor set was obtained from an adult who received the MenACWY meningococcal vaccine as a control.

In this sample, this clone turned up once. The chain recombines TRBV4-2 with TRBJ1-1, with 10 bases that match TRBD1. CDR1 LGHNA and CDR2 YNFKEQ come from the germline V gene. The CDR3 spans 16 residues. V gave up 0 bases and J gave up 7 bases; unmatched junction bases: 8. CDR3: CASSQEGQGTFGEAFF. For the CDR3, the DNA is TGTGCCAGCAGCCAAGAGGGACAGGGGACGTTCGGTGAAGCTTTCTTT.

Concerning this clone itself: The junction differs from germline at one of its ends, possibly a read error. The CDR3 nucleotides are TGTGCCAGTAGTATAGGCCTAGCGGGAGGTGAGATAGAGTCCCAGTACTTC. This encodes CASSIGLAGGEIESQYF. The chain carries TRBV19 and TRBJ2-5; 11 bases match TRBD2. Germline V CDR1 and CDR2: LNHDA, SQIVND (reference sequence). This CDR3 contains 17 residues.

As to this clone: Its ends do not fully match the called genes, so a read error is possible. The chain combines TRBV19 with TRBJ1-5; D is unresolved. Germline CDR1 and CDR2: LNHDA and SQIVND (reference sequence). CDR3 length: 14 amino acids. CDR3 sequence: CASSVDTFNQPQHF. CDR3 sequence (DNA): TGTGCCAGTAGTGTAGACACCTTCAATCAGCCCCAGCATTTT.

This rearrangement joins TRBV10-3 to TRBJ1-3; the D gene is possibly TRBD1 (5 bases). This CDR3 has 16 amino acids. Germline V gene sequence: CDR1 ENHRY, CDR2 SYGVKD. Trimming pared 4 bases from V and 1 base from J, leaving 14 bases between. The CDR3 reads CAISASTVFSGNTIYF. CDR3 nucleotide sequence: TGTGCCATCAGTGCCTCGACAGTCTTTTCTGGAAACACCATATATTTT.

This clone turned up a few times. The CDR3 sequence: CASSLEGGPYEQYF. For the CDR3, the DNA is TGTGCCAGCAGCTTAGAAGGCGGTCCCTACGAGCAGTACTTC. This chain uses TRBV7-9 with TRBJ2-7; D not resolved. Trimming cost V 1 base and J 2 bases, with 9 bases left between them. The CDR3 is 14 residues long. Germline V gene sequence: CDR1 SEHNR, CDR2 FQNEAQ (reference sequence).

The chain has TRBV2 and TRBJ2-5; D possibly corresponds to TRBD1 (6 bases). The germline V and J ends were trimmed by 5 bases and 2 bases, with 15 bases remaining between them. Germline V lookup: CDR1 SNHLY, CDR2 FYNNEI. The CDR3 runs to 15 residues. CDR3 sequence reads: CASSNLRTVQETQYF. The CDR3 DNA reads TGTGCCAGCAGTAACCTCCGGACAGTTCAAGAGACCCAGTACTTC.

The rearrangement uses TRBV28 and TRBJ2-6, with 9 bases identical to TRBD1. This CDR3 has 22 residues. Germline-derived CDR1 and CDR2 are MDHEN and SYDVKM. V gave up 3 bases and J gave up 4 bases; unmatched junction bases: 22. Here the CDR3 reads CASSLYMALPGQGGGGANVLTF. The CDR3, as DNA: TGTGCCAGCAGTTTGTACATGGCGCTACCGGGACAGGGCGGAGGAGGGGCCAACGTCCTGACTTTC. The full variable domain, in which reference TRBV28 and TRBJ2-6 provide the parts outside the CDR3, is DVKVTQSSRYLVKRTGEKVFLECVQDMDHENMFWYRQDPGLGLRLIYFSYDVKMKEKGDIPEGYSVSREKKERFSLILESASTNQTSMYLCASSLYMALPGQGGGGANVLTFGAGSRLTVL.

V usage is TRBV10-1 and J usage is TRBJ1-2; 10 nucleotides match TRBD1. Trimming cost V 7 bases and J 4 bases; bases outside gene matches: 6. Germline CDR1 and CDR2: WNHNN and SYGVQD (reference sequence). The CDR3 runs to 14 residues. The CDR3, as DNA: TGCGCCAGCATTGACAGGGGGCCGGTCTATGGCTACACCTTC. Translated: CASIDRGPVYGYTF.

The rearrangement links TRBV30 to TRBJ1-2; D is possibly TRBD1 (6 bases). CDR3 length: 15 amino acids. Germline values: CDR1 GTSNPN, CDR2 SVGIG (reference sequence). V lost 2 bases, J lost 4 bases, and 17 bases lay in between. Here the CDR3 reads CAWSSFRGQLYGYTF. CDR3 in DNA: TGTGCCTGGAGTTCATTTCGGGGACAACTCTATGGCTACACCTTC.

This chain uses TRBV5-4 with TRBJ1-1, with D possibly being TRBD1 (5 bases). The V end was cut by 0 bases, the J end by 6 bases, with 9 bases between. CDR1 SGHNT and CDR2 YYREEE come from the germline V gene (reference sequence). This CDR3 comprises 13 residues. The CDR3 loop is CASSLGGTSEAFF. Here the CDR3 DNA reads TGTGCCAGCAGCTTGGGTGGGACGTCTGAAGCTTTCTTT.

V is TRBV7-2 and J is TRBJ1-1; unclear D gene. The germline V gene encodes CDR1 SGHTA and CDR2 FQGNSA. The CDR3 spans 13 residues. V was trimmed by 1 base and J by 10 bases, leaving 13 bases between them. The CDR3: CASSLGGQRGAFF. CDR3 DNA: TGTGCCAGCAGCTTAGGGGGTCAACGGGGAGCTTTCTTT. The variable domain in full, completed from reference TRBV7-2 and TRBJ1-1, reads GAGVSQSPSNKVTEKGKDVELRCDPISGHTALYWYRQSLGQGLEFLIYFQGNSAPDKSGLPSDRFSAERTGGSVSTLTIQRTQQEDSAVYLCASSLGGQRGAFFGQGTRLTVV.

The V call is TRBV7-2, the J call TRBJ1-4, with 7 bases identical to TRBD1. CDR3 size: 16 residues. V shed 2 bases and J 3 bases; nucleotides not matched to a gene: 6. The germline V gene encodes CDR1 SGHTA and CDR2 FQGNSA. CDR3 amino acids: CASSLNRQGSNEKLFF. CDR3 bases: TGTGCCAGCAGCTTAAATAGACAGGGCTCTAATGAAAAACTGTTTTTT.

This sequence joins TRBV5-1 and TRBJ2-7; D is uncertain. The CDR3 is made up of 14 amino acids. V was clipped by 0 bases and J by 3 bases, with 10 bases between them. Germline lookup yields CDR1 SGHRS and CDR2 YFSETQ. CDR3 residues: CASSLAVGNYEQYF. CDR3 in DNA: TGCGCCAGCAGCTTGGCCGTGGGGAACTACGAGCAGTACTTC.

This CDR3 is CATSAEGRGNEQFF. The CDR3 nucleotides are TGTGCCACCAGTGCTGAGGGCAGGGGCAATGAGCAGTTCTTC. The V and J genes are TRBV24-1 and TRBJ2-1, with D maybe TRBD1 (6 bases). Trimming stripped 5 bases from V and 6 bases from J, with 13 bases between. Germline CDR1 is KGHDR and CDR2 is SFDVKD. This CDR3 comprises 14 residues.

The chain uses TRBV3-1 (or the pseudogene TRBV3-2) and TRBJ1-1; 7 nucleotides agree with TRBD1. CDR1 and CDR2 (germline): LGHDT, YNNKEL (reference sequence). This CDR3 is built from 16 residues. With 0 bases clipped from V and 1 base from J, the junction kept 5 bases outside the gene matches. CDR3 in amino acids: CASSQDLQGQNTEAFF. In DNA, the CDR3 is TGTGCCAGCAGCCAAGATCTACAGGGGCAGAACACTGAAGCTTTCTTT.